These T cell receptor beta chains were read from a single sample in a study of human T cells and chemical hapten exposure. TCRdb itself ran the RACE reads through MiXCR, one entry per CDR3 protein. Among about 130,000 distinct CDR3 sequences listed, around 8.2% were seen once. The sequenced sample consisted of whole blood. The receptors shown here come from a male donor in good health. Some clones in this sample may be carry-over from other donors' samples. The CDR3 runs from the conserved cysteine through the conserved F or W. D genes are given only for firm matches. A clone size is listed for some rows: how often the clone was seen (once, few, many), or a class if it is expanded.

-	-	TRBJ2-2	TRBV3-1	TGTGCCAGCAGCCAGGCAGGGGACACCGGGGAGCTGTTTTTT	CASSQAGDTGELFF
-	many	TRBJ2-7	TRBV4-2	TGTGCCAGCAGCCAAGGACAGAGCTCCTACGAGCAGTACTTC	CASSQGQSSYEQYF
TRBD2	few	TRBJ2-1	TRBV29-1	TGCAGCGCCCAGTACCCGACTAGCGGGAGCGACACCTACAATGAGCAGTTCTTC	CSAQYPTSGSDTYNEQFF
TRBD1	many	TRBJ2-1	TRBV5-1	TGCGCCAGCAGCTGGGGACAGGGAGGGAATGAGCAGTTCTTC	CASSWGQGGNEQFF
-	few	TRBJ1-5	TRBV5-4	TGTGCCAGCAGCTTCGGGTACAATCAGCCCCAGCATTTT	CASSFGYNQPQHF
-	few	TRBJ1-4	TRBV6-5	TGTGCCAGCAGTTACTCCGGGCGAGGGGGGAATGAAAAACTGTTTTTT	CASSYSGRGGNEKLFF
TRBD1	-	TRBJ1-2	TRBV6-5	TGTGCCAGCAGACGGACAGGGGAATATGGCTACACCTTC	CASRRTGEYGYTF
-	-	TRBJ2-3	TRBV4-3	TGCGCCAGCAGCCAAGCGAGGGGGGCGGGGGACACAGATACGCAGTATTTT	CASSQARGAGDTDTQYF
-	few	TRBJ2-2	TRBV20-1	TGCAGTGCCCTGGACAGCGCGAACACCGGGGAGCTGTTTTTT	CSALDSANTGELFF
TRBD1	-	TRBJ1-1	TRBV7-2	TGTGCCAGCAGCCAAGCGACAGGGGGTACTGAAGCTTTCTTT	CASSQATGGTEAFF
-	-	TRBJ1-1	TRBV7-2	TGTGCCAGCAGGGTCGACAGGCAGAACACTGAAGCTTTCTTT	CASRVDRQNTEAFF
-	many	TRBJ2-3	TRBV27	TGTGCCAGCAGTTTTTTCGGGACGGCCACAGATACGCAGTATTTT	CASSFFGTATDTQYF
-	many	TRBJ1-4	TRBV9	TGTGCCAGCAGCGTACGAGGGGTGGATGCTAATGAAAAACTGTTTTTT	CASSVRGVDANEKLFF
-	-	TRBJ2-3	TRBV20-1	TGCAGTGCCGGGTCGGGACACACAGATACGCAGTATTTT	CSAGSGHTDTQYF
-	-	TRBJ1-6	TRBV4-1	TGCGCCAGCAGCCAAGTTGAGGGCGGCAAAAATTCACCCCTCCACTTT	CASSQVEGGKNSPLHF
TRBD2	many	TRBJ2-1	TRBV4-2	TGTGCCAGCAGCCAACTTGCCGGGGGGGCCTACAATGAGCAGTTCTTC	CASSQLAGGAYNEQFF
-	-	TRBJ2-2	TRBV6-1	TGTGCCAGCAGTGAAGCCCACATTCTAGCGAGCGCGAACACCGGGGAGCTGTTTTTT	CASSEAHILASANTGELFF
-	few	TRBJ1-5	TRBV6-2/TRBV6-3	TGTGCCAGCAGTCGGGGTAATAGCAATCAGCCCCAGCATTTT	CASSRGNSNQPQHF
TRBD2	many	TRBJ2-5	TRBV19	TGTGCCAGTAGTACAGAAACGACTAGCGGGGTGTTTGAGACCCAGTACTTC	CASSTETTSGVFETQYF
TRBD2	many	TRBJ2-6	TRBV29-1	TGCAGCGTTCTTGGAACTAGCGGAAAAATCAACTCTGGGGCCAACGTCCTGACTTTC	CSVLGTSGKINSGANVLTF
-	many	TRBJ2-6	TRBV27	TGTGCCAGCAGTAGCCCTCCCAGAGCTGGGGCCAACGTCCTGACTTTC	CASSSPPRAGANVLTF
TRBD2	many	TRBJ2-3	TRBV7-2	TGTGCCAGCAGTTCGGGACTAGCGGGGCCAGATACGCAGTATTTT	CASSSGLAGPDTQYF
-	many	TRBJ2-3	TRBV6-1	TGTGCCAGCATTCAGCGGATCCTCACAGATACGCAGTATTTT	CASIQRILTDTQYF
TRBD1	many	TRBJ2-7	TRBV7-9	TGTGCCAGCAGCTCGGGACAGGGGATCCACGAGCAGTACTTC	CASSSGQGIHEQYF
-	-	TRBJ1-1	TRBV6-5	TGTGCCGCATGGGGGCTGAACACTGAAGCTTTCTTT	CAAWGLNTEAFF
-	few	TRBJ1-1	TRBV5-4	TGTGCCAGCAGCTTTGCGGCCATGAACACTGAAGCTTTCTTT	CASSFAAMNTEAFF
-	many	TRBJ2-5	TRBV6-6	TGTGCCAGCAGTTACGGAGGCAGCCAAGAGACCCAGTACTTC	CASSYGGSQETQYF
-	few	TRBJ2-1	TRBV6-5	TGTGCCAGCAGTTACTCAGGGGTGCCCAATGAGCAGTTCTTC	CASSYSGVPNEQFF
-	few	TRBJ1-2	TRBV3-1	TGTGCCAGCAGCCAGATGACAGGTGGCCATAATTCGTTC	CASSQMTGGHNSF
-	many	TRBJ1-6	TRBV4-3	TGCGCCAGCAGCCAAGAAAGACAGCTACCTAATTCACCCCTCCACTTT	CASSQERQLPNSPLHF
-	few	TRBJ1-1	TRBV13	TGTGCCAGCAGCCGCGGCCGGAGGACTGAAGCTTTCTTT	CASSRGRRTEAFF
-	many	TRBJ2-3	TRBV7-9	TGTGCCAGCAGCTTAGCCACCCGGGGTCTAGATACGCAGTATTTT	CASSLATRGLDTQYF
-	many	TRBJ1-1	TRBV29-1	TGCAGCGTCACCCCGAACACTGAAGCTTTCTTT	CSVTPNTEAFF
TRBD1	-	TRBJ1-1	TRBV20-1	TGCAGTGCCCAAGACAGGGTGGGCACTGAAGCTTTCTTT	CSAQDRVGTEAFF
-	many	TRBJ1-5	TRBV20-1	TGCAGTGCTAGGCGGTCAGATCAGCCCCAGCATTTT	CSARRSDQPQHF
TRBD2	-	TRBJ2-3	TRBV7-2	TGTGCCAGCAGCGAGCAGCGGGAGTCAGATACGCAGTATTTT	CASSEQRESDTQYF
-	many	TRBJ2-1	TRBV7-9	TGTGCCAGCAGCTTAGACAGAAACAATGAGCAGTTCTTC	CASSLDRNNEQFF
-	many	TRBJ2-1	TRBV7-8	TGTGCCAGCAGCCGCGGGGACGGAGATATCTACAATGAGCAGTTCTTC	CASSRGDGDIYNEQFF
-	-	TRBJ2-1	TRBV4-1	TGCGCCAGCAGCCAAGATGGGTCAGTCTCCTACAATGAGCAGTTCTTC	CASSQDGSVSYNEQFF
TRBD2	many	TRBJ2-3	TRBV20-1	TGCAGTGCCGTAGGACTAGCGGGAGGGCGCGCAGATACGCAGTATTTT	CSAVGLAGGRADTQYF
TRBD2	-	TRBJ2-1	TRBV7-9	TGTGCCAGCAGCCCGCCCCTAGCGGGGGGGAATGAGCAGTTCTTC	CASSPPLAGGNEQFF
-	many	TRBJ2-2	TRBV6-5	TGTGCCAGCAGGAGTAGCGAAGGGCACACCGGGGAGCTGTTTTTT	CASRSSEGHTGELFF
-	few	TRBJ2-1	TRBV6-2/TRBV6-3	TGTGCCAGCACCGATCGCAATGAGCAGTTCTTC	CASTDRNEQFF
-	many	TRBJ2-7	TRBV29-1	TGCAGCGCCTCGGCCCGGGGGGCGGGCGAGCAGTACTTC	CSASARGAGEQYF
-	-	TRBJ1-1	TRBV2	TGTGCCAGCAGGCGAAGTCTGAACACTGAAGCTTTCTTT	CASRRSLNTEAFF
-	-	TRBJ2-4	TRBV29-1	TGCAGCGTTGTGGAGGGGGCGGCAGCCAAAAACATTCAGTACTTC	CSVVEGAAAKNIQYF
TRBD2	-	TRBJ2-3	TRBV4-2	TGTGCCAGCAGCCAAGACGGCTTCGGCGGGGGGGCCCGCGATACGCAGTATTTT	CASSQDGFGGGARDTQYF
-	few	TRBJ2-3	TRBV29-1	TGCAGCATCCTCGGGGTCTTAGGGACTGTCATTACAGATACGCAGTATTTT	CSILGVLGTVITDTQYF
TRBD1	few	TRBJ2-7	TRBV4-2	TGTGCCAGCAGTAAGGGAACAGGGGACTACGAGCAGTACTTC	CASSKGTGDYEQYF